The entry below describes one TCR beta chain. This entry is derived from a study of shared clonotypes between healthy human individuals. Background on the study: Ranging from 18 to 49 in age, donors were two women and a few men.

The CDR3 loop spans 14 amino acids. V was pared by 2 bases and J by 10 bases, with 15 bases between. Germline lookup yields CDR1 MNHEY and CDR2 SMNVEV (reference sequence). Terminally differentiated effector memory CD45RA+ cells were left out of the naive CD8 fraction, which was CD45RO-negative and positively selected for CCR7. Some clones are missing from TCRdb's copy, which holds only in-frame ones; the method was immunoSEQ multiplex PCR. The table records millions of clones, 85% to 95% of them present only once. The chain links TRBV27 to TRBJ2-1; the D gene could be TRBD1 or TRBD2 (5 bases each). The TCR originated in a man aged 18 to 30 in good health. The sequencing input was naive CD8+ T cells sorted from blood. The CDR3: CASSLVGAEREQFF. CDR3 DNA sequence: TGTGCCAGCAGTTTAGTCGGGGCTGAGCGGGAGCAGTTCTTC.